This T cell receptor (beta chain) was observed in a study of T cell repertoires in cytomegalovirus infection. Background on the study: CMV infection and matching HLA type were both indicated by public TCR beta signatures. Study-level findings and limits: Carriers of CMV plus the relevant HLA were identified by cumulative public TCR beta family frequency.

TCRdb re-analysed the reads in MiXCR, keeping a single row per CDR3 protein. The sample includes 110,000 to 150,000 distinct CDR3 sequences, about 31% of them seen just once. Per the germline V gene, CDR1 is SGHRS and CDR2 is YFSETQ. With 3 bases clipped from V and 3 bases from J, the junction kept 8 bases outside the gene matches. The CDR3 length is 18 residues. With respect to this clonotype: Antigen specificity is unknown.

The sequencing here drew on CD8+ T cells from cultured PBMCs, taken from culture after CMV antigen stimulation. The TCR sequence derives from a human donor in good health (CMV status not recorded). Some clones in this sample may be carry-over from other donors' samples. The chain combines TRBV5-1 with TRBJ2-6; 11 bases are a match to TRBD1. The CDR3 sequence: CASSSSGTGGFGANVLTF. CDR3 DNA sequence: TGCGCCAGCAGCTCCTCCGGGACAGGGGGGTTTGGGGCCAACGTCCTGACTTTC.